The 7 T cell receptor beta chains reported below all come from one sample, sequenced in a study of cytomegalovirus exposure and HLA in healthy donors. Measured with immunoSEQ multiplex PCR; TCRdb has only the in-frame clones, and not every one. The sample includes about 130,000 clones, 75% to 90% of them seen just once. The material sequenced was PBMCs. The receptors were sampled from a woman in her late teens or twenties in good health and CMV-seronegative.

The V gene is TRBV30, the J gene TRBJ1-2, with D hard to call. The CDR3 runs to 13 residues. The germline CDR1 and CDR2 sequences are GTSNPN and SVGIG (reference sequence). V lost 1 base, J lost 8 bases, and 14 bases lay in between. The CDR3 bases are TGTGCCTGGAGTGGTATAAGTCGAGGGGGCTACACCTTC. Protein sequence: CAWSGISRGGYTF.

This chain joins TRBV5-1 and TRBJ2-3; 10 nucleotides agree with TRBD2. The CDR3 spans 16 residues. V gave up 4 bases and J gave up 0 bases; unmatched junction bases: 5. CDR1 SGHRS and CDR2 YFSETQ come from the germline V gene. The DNA of the CDR3 is TGCGCCAGCAGCATAGCGGGAGGACATAGCACAGATACGCAGTATTTT. Protein: CASSIAGGHSTDTQYF.

The V gene is TRBV4-1, the J gene TRBJ2-7, with 10 positions matching TRBD2. CDR1 MGHRA and CDR2 YSYEKL come from the germline V gene. The CDR3 spans 17 residues. The V gene end was trimmed by 3 bases and the J gene end by 2 bases; junction bases not matched to a gene: 10. The CDR3 DNA is TGCGCCAGCAGCCACAAGTCTCTAGCGGGAGAGGCCTACGAGCAGTACTTC. Translating it yields CASSHKSLAGEAYEQYF.

This rearrangement joins TRBV29-1 to TRBJ2-3; TRBD2 is a possible D gene (5 bases). Trimming took off 8 bases at V and 15 bases at J, with 21 bases between the two ends. CDR3 length: 11 residues. Germline lookup yields CDR1 SQVTM and CDR2 ANQGSEA. CDR3 sequence: CSMFSTGNHYF. The CDR3, as DNA: TGCAGCATGTTCTCGACCGGGAATCACTATTTT.

This sequence joins TRBV7-9 and TRBJ2-1; no definite D call. Germline lookup yields CDR1 SEHNR and CDR2 FQNEAQ (reference sequence). Trimming pared 2 bases from V and 0 bases from J, leaving 11 bases between. The CDR3 totals 16 residues. The DNA of the CDR3 is TGTGCCAGCAGCTTACCCCCGGTTAACTCCTACAATGAGCAGTTCTTC. Translating it yields CASSLPPVNSYNEQFF.

The count of this clone is one. The chain has TRBV4-1 and TRBJ2-7; 9 bases are shared with TRBD2. Germline V lookup: CDR1 MGHRA, CDR2 YSYEKL. V dropped 2 bases and J dropped 2; count of bases not matched to a gene: 10. CDR3 length: 17 residues. The CDR3 region has the DNA TGCGCCAGCAGCCAACTTTTTGAACTAGCGGGTCCCTACGAGCAGTACTTC. It yields the protein CASSQLFELAGPYEQYF.

The J gene is TRBJ2-3, the V gene TRBV18; D is perhaps TRBD2 (5 bases). The CDR3 runs to 13 residues. From germline, CDR1 is KGHSH and CDR2 LQKENI. V was trimmed by 6 bases and J by 5 bases, leaving 12 bases between them. In DNA form, the CDR3 reads TGTGCCAGCTCGGACTCCCAAGAAGATACGCAGTATTTT. Translating it yields CASSDSQEDTQYF. Using reference TRBV18 and TRBJ2-3 for the parts outside the CDR3, the full variable domain is NAGVMQNPRHLVRRRGQEARLRCSPMKGHSHVYWYRQLPEEGLKFMVYLQKENIIDESGMPKERFSAEFPKEGPSILRIQQVVRGDSAAYFCASSDSQEDTQYFGPGTRLTVL.